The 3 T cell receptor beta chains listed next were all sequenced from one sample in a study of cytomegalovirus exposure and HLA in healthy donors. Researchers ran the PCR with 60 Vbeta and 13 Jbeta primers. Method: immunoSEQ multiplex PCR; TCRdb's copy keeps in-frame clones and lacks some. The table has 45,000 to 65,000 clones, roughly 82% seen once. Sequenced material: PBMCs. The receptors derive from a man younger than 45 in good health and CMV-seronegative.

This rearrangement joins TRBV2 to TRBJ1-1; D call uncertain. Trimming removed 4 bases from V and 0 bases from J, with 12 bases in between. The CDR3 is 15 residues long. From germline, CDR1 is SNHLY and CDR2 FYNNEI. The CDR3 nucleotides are TGTGCCAGCAGTGCTCAGGTTTTCATGAACACTGAAGCTTTCTTT. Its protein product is CASSAQVFMNTEAFF.

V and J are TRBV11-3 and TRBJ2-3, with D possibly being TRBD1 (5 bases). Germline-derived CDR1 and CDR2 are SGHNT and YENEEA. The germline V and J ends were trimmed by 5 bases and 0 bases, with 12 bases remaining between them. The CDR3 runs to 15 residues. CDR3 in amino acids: CASSLTGFSTDTQYF. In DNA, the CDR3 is TGTGCCAGCAGCCTAACAGGTTTTAGCACAGATACGCAGTATTTT.

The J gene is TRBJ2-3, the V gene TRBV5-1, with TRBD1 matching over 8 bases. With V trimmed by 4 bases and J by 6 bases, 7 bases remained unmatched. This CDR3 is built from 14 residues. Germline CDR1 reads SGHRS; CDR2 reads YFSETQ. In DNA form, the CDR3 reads TGCGCCAGCAGCCTGGGGACAGGTCGTGATACGCAGTATTTT. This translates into CASSLGTGRDTQYF. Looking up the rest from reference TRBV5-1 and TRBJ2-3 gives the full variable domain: KAGVTQTPRYLIKTRGQQVTLSCSPISGHRSVSWYQQTPGQGLQFLFEYFSETQRNKGNFPGRFSGRQFSNSRSEMNVSTLELGDSALYLCASSLGTGRDTQYFGPGTRLTVL.